This entry lists 20 T cell receptor beta chains sequenced from one sample in a study of Graves' ophthalmopathy and Graves' hyperthyroidism. Amplified TCR beta CDR3 regions were obtained using RNA transcripts as template. RT-PCR with HTBI primers came first, then second-round multiplex PCR. MiXCR was run by TCRdb on the multiplex PCR reads, yielding one entry per CDR3 protein. There are approximately 460,000 distinct CDR3 sequences in the sample; roughly an eighth occur only once, and about 10% lies in the top ten. Sequencing was carried out using blood. These receptor sequences come from a woman under 40 with Graves' ophthalmopathy.

This clonotype was observed at least ten times. The chain couples TRBV24-1 to TRBJ2-2; D gene unclear. CDR3 length: 13 amino acids. V was clipped by 7 bases and J by 0 bases, with 5 bases between them. Per germline, CDR1 KGHDR and CDR2 SFDVKD. In DNA form, the CDR3 reads TGTGCCACCAGCCAATCGAACACCGGGGAGCTGTTTTTT. Protein product: CATSQSNTGELFF.

This clonotype was observed many times. The chain couples TRBV30 to TRBJ1-1, with D unresolved. CDR1 is GTSNPN, CDR2 SVGIG, per germline (reference sequence). This CDR3 comprises 13 residues. Trimming cost V 1 base and J 0 bases, with 6 bases left between them. CDR3: CAWSGEVNTEAFF. The CDR3 DNA is TGTGCCTGGAGTGGGGAGGTGAACACTGAAGCTTTCTTT.

There are a few counts of this clonotype. One junction end does not reproduce the germline sequence, and a read error may be involved. V and J are TRBV27 and TRBJ2-2; D unresolved. Germline CDR1 is MNHEY and CDR2 is SMNVEV (reference sequence). The length of the CDR3 is 13 residues. The CDR3 spells CASGLVRTGELFF. The CDR3 region has the DNA TGTGCCAGCGGTTTGGTGCGGACCGGGGAGCTGTTTTTT.

Ten or more counts support this clonotype. The chain carries TRBV6-5 and TRBJ2-5; 11 bases agree with TRBD2. This CDR3 is built from 15 residues. Germline-derived CDR1 and CDR2 are MNHEY and SVGAGI. V was clipped by 4 bases and J by 5 bases; unmatched bases: 6. The CDR3, as DNA: TGTGCCAGCAGTTCGGGACTAGCGGCAGGGGAGACCCAGTACTTC. Translating it yields CASSSGLAAGETQYF.

V usage is TRBV4-1 and J usage is TRBJ1-2; D is undetermined. Between the trimmed V and J ends, which lost 1 base and 4 bases, there was a span of 10 bases. CDR3 length: 14 amino acids. Looked up from germline, CDR1 is MGHRA and CDR2 is YSYEKL. In nucleotides, the CDR3 is TGCGCCAGCAGCCAAGCTGGCAGCGGCTATGGCTACACCTTC. Translating it yields CASSQAGSGYGYTF.

This clonotype was counted at least ten times. The rearrangement joins TRBV28 to TRBJ2-6; D remains unclear. Germline V lookup: CDR1 MDHEN, CDR2 SYDVKM. CDR3 length: 14 amino acids. Trimming took off 7 bases at V and 2 bases at J, with 9 bases between the two ends. In DNA form, the CDR3 reads TGTGCCAGCACCTCGTGGGCTGGGGCCAACGTCCTGACTTTC. Residues: CASTSWAGANVLTF. The full variable domain, its missing parts supplied by reference TRBV28 and TRBJ2-6, is DVKVTQSSRYLVKRTGEKVFLECVQDMDHENMFWYRQDPGLGLRLIYFSYDVKMKEKGDIPEGYSVSREKKERFSLILESASTNQTSMYLCASTSWAGANVLTFGAGSRLTVL.

This clonotype was recorded at least ten times. This chain's CDR3 is CASSIGTGGASPLEQYF. CDR3 DNA: TGTGCCAGCAGCATCGGGACAGGGGGCGCATCTCCTCTCGAGCAGTACTTC. The chain couples TRBV9 to TRBJ2-7; the match to TRBD1 covers 12 bases. Germline loops: CDR1 SGDLS, CDR2 YYNGEE. This CDR3 region has 17 residues. J lost 6 bases, V lost 4 bases, and 14 bases had no gene match. The variable domain in full, with the rest retrieved from reference TRBV9 and TRBJ2-7, is DSGVTQTPKHLITATGQRVTLRCSPRSGDLSVYWYQQSLDQGLQFLIQYYNGEERAKGNILERFSAQQFPDLHSELNLSSLELGDSALYFCASSIGTGGASPLEQYFGPGTRLTVT.

This clonotype was picked up many times. The genes are TRBV28 and TRBJ1-1; possible D gene TRBD1, 5 bases. Trimming pared 2 bases from V and 4 bases from J, leaving 20 bases between. The CDR3 extends over 17 amino acids. CDR1 MDHEN and CDR2 SYDVKM come from the germline V gene. CDR3 loop: CASSLKVVLEGSTEAFF. CDR3 DNA: TGTGCCAGCAGTTTAAAAGTGGTGCTCGAGGGGAGCACTGAAGCTTTCTTT.

This clonotype was detected many times. The CDR3 loop reads CASSSYLQGSGNTIYF. The CDR3 bases are TGTGCCAGCAGTTCATATCTACAGGGATCTGGAAACACCATATATTTT. The chain employs TRBV6-5 and TRBJ1-3, with D possibly matching TRBD1 (6 bases). Trimming left V 4 bases short and J 1 base short, with 14 bases between. This CDR3 region has 16 residues. CDR1 and CDR2 (germline): MNHEY, SVGAGI.

This clonotype was detected many times. The chain joins TRBV2 to TRBJ1-6; no clear D. V lost 4 bases and J 8 bases, leaving 9 bases between the germline ends. The length of the CDR3 is 13 residues. The germline gives CDR1 SNHLY, CDR2 FYNNEI. The CDR3 DNA sequence: TGTGCCAGCAGTGGGCAGGACCATTCACCCCTCCACTTT. Its protein product is CASSGQDHSPLHF.

This clonotype occurred many times. The rearrangement joins TRBV7-6 to TRBJ2-5, with 11 bases matching TRBD2. V was pared by 0 bases and J by 5 bases, with 5 bases of the junction left unmatched. The CDR3 sequence is 16 residues long. CDR1 is SGHVS, CDR2 FNYEAQ, per germline. The CDR3 region has the DNA TGTGCCAGCAGCTTAGCCTCTAGCGGGGGGTTTGAGACCCAGTACTTC. It yields the protein CASSLASSGGFETQYF.

This clonotype was detected many times. The rearrangement links TRBV2 to TRBJ1-2; possibly TRBD1 for D (6 bases). The V gene lost 6 bases and the J gene lost 2 bases, with 13 bases spanning the gap. Germline assignment: CDR1 SNHLY and CDR2 FYNNEI. The CDR3 is 14 amino acids. CDR3 sequence: CASSGSRGNYGYTF. The DNA for the CDR3 is TGTGCCAGCAGCGGAAGCAGGGGCAACTATGGCTACACCTTC. The full variable domain, its missing parts supplied by reference TRBV2 and TRBJ1-2, is EPEVTQTPSHQVTQMGQEVILRCVPISNHLYFYWYRQILGQKVEFLVSFYNNEISEKSEIFDDQFSVERPDGSNFTLKIRSTKLEDSAMYFCASSGSRGNYGYTFGSGTRLTVV.

This clonotype was counted at least ten times. The chain uses TRBV30 and TRBJ1-3; no clear D. This CDR3 contains 14 residues. Germline V gene sequence: CDR1 GTSNPN, CDR2 SVGIG (reference sequence). V lost 1 base to trimming and J lost 0 bases, with 7 bases between them. CDR3 region: CAWSGASSGNTIYF. Written as DNA, the CDR3 is TGTGCCTGGAGTGGGGCCAGCTCTGGAAACACCATATATTTT.

The chain links TRBV12-3 or TRBV12-4 to TRBJ1-1, with unresolved D. This CDR3 is built from 13 residues. V was pared by 5 bases and J by 4 bases, with 11 bases between. The CDR3 here is CASSATEATEAFF. CDR3 nucleotide sequence: TGTGCCAGCAGTGCTACAGAAGCCACTGAAGCTTTCTTT.

The chain uses TRBV28 and TRBJ1-1, with D possibly TRBD1 on 6 matching bases. Germline CDR1 and CDR2: MDHEN and SYDVKM. There are 13 residues in the CDR3. Trimming stripped 6 bases from V and 10 bases from J, with 18 bases between. CDR3 nucleotides: TGTGCCAGCAGCCCTAGTTATTCGGGGGCAGCTTTCTTT. Protein sequence: CASSPSYSGAAFF.

This clonotype was detected ten times or more. This chain links TRBV28 with TRBJ1-3, with 7 bases fitting TRBD1. The CDR3 contains 16 residues. V trimming: 4 bases; J trimming: 1 base; junction bases outside the gene matches: 7. Germline assignment: CDR1 MDHEN and CDR2 SYDVKM. CDR3 coding DNA: TGTGCCAGCAGTTCCCCAGGGGGAAAATCTGGAAACACCATATATTTT. Its translation is CASSSPGGKSGNTIYF.

A few counts support this clonotype. The J gene is TRBJ2-5, the V gene TRBV30; 10 bases fit TRBD2. The DNA end is more similar to TRBJ2-1, so the J call may be wrong. The CDR3 length is 14 residues. Germline V gene sequence: CDR1 GTSNPN, CDR2 SVGIG (reference sequence). In DNA form, the CDR3 reads TGTGCCTGGAGCAGGACTAGCGGAAACAATGAGCAGTTCTTC. This codes for CAWSRTSGNNEQFF.

This clonotype has ten or more counts. This chain links TRBV5-1 with TRBJ2-7, with 7 bases identical to TRBD1. In germline, CDR1 is SGHRS, CDR2 YFSETQ. Trimming cost V 5 bases and J 1 base; bases outside gene matches: 6. The CDR3 sequence is 14 residues long. In DNA, the CDR3 is TGCGCCAGCAGACAGGGGACGGCTTCCTACGAGCAGTACTTC. It translates to CASRQGTASYEQYF.

There are many counts of this clonotype. This rearrangement joins TRBV20-1 to TRBJ1-1, with 7 nucleotides matching TRBD1. The CDR3 consists of 13 residues. The junction had 3 bases not matched to a gene; V was cut back by 5 bases and J by 0 bases. Germline V CDR1 and CDR2: DFQATT, SNEGSKA (reference sequence). CDR3 DNA sequence: TGCAGTGCTCCGGGACAGATGAACACTGAAGCTTTCTTT. The encoded protein is CSAPGQMNTEAFF.

The rearrangement joins TRBV6-5 to TRBJ2-2, with TRBD2 matching 8 bases. The CDR3 contains 15 residues. J lost 3 bases, V lost 2 bases, and 2 bases had no gene match. The germline V gene has CDR1 MNHEY and CDR2 SVGAGI. The CDR3 DNA reads TGTGCCAGCAGTTACAAGCGGGGGTACACCGGGGAGCTGTTTTTT. This sequence encodes CASSYKRGYTGELFF.